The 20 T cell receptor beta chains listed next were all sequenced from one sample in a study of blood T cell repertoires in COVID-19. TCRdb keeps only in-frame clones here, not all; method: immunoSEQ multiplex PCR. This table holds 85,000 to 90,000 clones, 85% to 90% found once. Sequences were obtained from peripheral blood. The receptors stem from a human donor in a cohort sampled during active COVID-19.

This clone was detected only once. CDR3 residues: CASSLTRGQETQYF. CDR3 DNA sequence: TGTGCCAGCAGCTTAACGCGAGGCCAAGAGACCCAGTACTTC. V usage is TRBV11-2 and J usage is TRBJ2-5; D not resolved. V was pared by 2 bases and J by 1 base, with 8 bases between. Germline CDR1 and CDR2: SGHAT and FQNNGV. This CDR3 is 14 amino acids long.

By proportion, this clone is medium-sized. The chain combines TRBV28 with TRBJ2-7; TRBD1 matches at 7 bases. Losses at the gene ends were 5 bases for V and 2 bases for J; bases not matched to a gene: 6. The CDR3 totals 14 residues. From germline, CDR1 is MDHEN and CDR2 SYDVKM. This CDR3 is CASSPRQGPYEQYF. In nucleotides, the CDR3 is TGTGCCAGCAGTCCGCGACAGGGCCCCTACGAGCAGTACTTC.

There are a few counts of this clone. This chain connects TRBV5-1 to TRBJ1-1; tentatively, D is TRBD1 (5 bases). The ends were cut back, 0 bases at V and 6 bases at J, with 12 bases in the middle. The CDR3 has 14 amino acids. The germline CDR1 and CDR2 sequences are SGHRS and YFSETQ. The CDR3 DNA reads TGCGCCAGCAGCTTGGTGCAGGGTGGCGCTGAAGCTTTCTTT. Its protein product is CASSLVQGGAEAFF.

The DNA for the CDR3 is TGTGCCAGCAGTGCTCAGGGGGCCAACACTGAAGCTTTCTTT. It encodes CASSAQGANTEAFF. The J gene is TRBJ1-1, the V gene TRBV6-4; 8 bases fit TRBD1. V lost 4 bases and J lost 2; bases outside the gene matches: 3. This CDR3 is 14 amino acids long. Germline loops: CDR1 MRHNA, CDR2 SNTAGT.

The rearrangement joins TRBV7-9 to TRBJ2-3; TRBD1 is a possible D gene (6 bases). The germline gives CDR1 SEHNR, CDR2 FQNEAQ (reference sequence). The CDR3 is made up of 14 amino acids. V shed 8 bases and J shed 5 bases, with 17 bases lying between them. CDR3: CASVRDTHLDTQYF. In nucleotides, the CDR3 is TGTGCCAGCGTCAGGGACACTCACCTAGATACGCAGTATTTT.

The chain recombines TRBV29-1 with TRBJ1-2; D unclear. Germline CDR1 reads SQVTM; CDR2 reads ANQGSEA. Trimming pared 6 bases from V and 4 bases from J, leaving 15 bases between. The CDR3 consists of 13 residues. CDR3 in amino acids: CSVLGPGSYGYTF. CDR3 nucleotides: TGCAGCGTACTTGGTCCGGGGAGCTATGGCTACACCTTC. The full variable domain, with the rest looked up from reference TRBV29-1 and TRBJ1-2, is SAVISQKPSRDICQRGTSLTIQCQVDSQVTMMFWYRQQPGQSLTLIATANQGSEATYESGFVIDKFPISRPNLTFSTLTVSNMSPEDSSIYLCSVLGPGSYGYTFGSGTRLTVV.

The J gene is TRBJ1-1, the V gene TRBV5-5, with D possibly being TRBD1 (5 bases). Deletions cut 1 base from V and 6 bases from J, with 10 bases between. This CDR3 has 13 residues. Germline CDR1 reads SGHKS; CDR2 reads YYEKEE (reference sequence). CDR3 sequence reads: CASSLLVQAEAFF. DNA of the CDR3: TGTGCCAGCAGCTTGCTGGTACAGGCTGAAGCTTTCTTT.

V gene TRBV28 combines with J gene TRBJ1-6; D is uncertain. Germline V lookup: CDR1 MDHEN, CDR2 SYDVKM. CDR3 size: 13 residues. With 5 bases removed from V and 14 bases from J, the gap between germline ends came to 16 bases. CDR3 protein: CASSLPGILALHF. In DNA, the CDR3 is TGTGCCAGCAGTCTCCCCGGGATTTTGGCCCTCCACTTT.

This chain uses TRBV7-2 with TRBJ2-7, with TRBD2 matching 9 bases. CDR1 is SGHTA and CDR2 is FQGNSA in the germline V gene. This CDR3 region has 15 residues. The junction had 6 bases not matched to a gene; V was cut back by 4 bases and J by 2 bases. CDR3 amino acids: CASSSGAGGPYEQYF. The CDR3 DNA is TGTGCCAGCAGCTCCGGGGCGGGAGGGCCCTACGAGCAGTACTTC.

The CDR3 DNA sequence: TGTGCCAGCAGTCAAACGTGGGGCCAGGGGGCCGGAGAGCAGTTCTTC. Its protein is CASSQTWGQGAGEQFF. This sequence joins TRBV6-4 and TRBJ2-1; TRBD1 agrees at 8 bases. After removal of 5 bases from V and 10 bases from J, the junction contained 16 bases not matched to a gene. The CDR3 is made up of 16 amino acids. CDR1 is MRHNA and CDR2 is SNTAGT in the germline V gene.

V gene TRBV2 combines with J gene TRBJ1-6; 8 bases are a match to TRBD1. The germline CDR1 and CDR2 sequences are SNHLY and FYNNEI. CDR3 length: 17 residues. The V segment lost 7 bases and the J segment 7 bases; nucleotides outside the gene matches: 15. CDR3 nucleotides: TGTGCCAGCACCATGGAGAGGCAGGGGGCAGGAAATTCACCCCTCCACTTT. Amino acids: CASTMERQGAGNSPLHF.

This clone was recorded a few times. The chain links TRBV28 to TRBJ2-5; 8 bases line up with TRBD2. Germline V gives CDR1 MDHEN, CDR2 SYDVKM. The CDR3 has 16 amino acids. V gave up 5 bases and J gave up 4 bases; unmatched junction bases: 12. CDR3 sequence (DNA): TGTGCCAGCAGTCCGCCGGGTAGCGGGGTTCGAGAGACCCAGTACTTC. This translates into CASSPPGSGVRETQYF.

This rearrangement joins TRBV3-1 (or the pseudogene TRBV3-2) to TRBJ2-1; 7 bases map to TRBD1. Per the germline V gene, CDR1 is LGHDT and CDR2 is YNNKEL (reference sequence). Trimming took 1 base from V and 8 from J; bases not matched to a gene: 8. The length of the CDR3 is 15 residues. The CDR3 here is CASSQVPGGSYEQFF. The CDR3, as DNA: TGTGCCAGCAGCCAAGTTCCAGGGGGATCGTATGAGCAGTTCTTC.

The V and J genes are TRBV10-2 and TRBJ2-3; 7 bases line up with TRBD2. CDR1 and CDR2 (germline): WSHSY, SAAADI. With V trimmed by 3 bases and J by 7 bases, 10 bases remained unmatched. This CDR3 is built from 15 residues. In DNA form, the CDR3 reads TGCGCCAGCAGTGAATCGACTAGCATAGCAAATACGCAGTATTTT. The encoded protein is CASSESTSIANTQYF.

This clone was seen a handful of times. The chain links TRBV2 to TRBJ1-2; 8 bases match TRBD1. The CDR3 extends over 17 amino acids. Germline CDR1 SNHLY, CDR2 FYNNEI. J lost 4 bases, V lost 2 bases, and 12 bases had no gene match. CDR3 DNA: TGTGCCAGCAGTGAAAGATTAGGGACAGGACGGTTCTATGGCTACACCTTC. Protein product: CASSERLGTGRFYGYTF. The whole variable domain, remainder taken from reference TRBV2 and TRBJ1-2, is EPEVTQTPSHQVTQMGQEVILRCVPISNHLYFYWYRQILGQKVEFLVSFYNNEISEKSEIFDDQFSVERPDGSNFTLKIRSTKLEDSAMYFCASSERLGTGRFYGYTFGSGTRLTVV.

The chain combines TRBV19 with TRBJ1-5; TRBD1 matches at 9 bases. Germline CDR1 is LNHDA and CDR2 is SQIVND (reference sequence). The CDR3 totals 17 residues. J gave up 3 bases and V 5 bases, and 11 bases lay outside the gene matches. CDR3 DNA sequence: TGTGCCAGTAGTTCTCCCAGGGACAGGGAATTCAATCAGCCCCAGCATTTT. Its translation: CASSSPRDREFNQPQHF.

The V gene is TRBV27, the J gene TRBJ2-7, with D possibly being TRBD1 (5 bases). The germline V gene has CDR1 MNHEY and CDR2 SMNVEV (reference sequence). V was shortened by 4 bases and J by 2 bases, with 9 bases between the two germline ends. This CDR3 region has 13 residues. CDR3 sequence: CASSWSGPYEQYF. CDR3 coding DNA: TGTGCCAGCAGTTGGTCAGGGCCCTACGAGCAGTACTTC.

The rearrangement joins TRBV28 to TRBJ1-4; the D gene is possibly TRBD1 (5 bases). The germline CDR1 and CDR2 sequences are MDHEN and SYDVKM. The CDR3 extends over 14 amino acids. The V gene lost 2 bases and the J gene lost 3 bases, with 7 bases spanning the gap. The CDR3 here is CASSLVGPNEKLFF. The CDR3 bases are TGTGCCAGCAGTTTAGTGGGGCCTAATGAAAAACTGTTTTTT.

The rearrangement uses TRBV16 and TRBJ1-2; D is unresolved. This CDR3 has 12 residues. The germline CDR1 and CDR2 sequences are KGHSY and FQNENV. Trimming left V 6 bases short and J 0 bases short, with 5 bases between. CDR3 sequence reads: CASRASNYGYTF. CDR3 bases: TGTGCCAGCAGGGCCTCTAACTATGGCTACACCTTC.

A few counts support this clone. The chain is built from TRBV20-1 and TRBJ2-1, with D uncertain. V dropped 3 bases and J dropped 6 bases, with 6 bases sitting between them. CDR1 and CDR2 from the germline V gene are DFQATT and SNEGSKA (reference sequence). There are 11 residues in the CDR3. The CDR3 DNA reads TGCAGTGCTAGGGGCATCAATGAGCAGTTCTTC. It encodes CSARGINEQFF.